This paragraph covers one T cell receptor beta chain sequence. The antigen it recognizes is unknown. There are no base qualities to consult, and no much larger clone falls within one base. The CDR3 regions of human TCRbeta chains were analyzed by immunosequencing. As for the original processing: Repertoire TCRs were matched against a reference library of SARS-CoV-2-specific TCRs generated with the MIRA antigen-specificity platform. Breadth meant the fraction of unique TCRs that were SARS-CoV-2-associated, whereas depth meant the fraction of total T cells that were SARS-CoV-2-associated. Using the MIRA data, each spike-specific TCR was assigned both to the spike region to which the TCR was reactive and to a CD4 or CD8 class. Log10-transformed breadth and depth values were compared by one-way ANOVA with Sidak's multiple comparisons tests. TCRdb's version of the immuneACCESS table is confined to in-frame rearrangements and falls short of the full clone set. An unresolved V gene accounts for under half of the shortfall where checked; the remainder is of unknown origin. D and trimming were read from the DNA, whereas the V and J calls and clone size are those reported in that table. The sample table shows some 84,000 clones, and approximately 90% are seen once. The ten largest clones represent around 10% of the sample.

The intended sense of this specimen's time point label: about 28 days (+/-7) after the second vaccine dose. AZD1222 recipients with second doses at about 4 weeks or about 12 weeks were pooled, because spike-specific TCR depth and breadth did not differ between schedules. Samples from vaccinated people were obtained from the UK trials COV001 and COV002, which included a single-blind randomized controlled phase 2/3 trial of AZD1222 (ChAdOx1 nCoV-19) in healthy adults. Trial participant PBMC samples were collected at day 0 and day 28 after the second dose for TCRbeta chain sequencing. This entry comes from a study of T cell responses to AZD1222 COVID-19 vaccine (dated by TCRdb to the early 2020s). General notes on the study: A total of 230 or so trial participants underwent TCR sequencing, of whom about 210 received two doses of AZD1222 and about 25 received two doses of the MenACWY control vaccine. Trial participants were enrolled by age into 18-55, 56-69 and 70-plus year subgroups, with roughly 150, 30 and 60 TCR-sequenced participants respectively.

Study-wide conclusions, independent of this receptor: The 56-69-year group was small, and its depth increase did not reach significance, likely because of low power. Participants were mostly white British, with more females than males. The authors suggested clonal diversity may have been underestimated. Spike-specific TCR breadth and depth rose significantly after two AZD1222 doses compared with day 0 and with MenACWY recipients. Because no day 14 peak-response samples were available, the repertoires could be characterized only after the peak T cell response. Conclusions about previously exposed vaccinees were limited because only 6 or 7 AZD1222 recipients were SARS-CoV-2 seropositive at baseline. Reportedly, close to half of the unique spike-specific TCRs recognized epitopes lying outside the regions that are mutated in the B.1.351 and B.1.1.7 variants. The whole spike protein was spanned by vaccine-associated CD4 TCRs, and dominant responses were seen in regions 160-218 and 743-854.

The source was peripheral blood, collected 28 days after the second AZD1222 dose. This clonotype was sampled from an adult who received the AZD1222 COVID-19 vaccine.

The encoded CDR3 is CASRQGWTNEKLFF. The DNA is TGTGCCAGTAGACAGGGGTGGACTAATGAAAAACTGTTTTTT. This sequence uses TRBV19 and TRBJ1-4, and 7 junctional nucleotides match TRBD1. Counted from cysteine to phenylalanine, this CDR3 has 14 amino acids. Only CDR3 DNA is held: 42 bases, read in frame from base 1. Sequences LNHDA (CDR1) and SQIVND (CDR2) are obtained from the germline V gene (reference sequence). For this chain, trimming is 6 bases at the V end and 2 bases at the J end, and the number of junction bases without a gene match is 3.